One sample yielded the 30 T cell receptor beta chains listed below, sequenced in a study of HIV-infected patients and healthy controls (dated by TCRdb to the mid-2010s). Libraries were built with 5' RACE. This sample was sequenced with an Illumina MiSeq. Reverse transcription of around 450 ng RNA was performed with SuperScript III using primers directed against the alpha and beta constant regions. Separate libraries for the alpha and beta chains were generated through chain-specific third strand synthesis that incorporated multiplexing indices. TCRdb passed the public sequencing reads through fastp at Q25 and MiXCR, retaining productive beta sequences. Identical CDR3 proteins give one entry, which carries the most common genes and DNA. The sample records around 26,000 distinct CDR3 sequences, roughly 8.7% of which are singletons. Clones ranked in the top ten supply roughly 4% of the sample. Whole blood was used without fractionating the cells, so the repertoire represented all peripheral T cells without sorting.

The sequenced material came from blood. These receptors came from an adult in good health.

This clonotype has at least ten counts. CDR3 nucleotides: TGTGCCAGCAGTTATGAAGGGACATTTGTGAACACTGAAGCTTTCTTT. This codes for CASSYEGTFVNTEAFF. The genes are TRBV6-9 and TRBJ1-1, with D maybe TRBD1 (6 bases). Germline CDR1 MNHGY, CDR2 SVAAGI. Trimming stripped 2 bases from V and 0 bases from J, with 13 bases between. The CDR3 sequence is 16 residues long.

This clonotype was seen at least ten times. J is TRBJ1-1 and V is TRBV28, with 7 bases aligning to TRBD1. V lost 5 bases to trimming and J lost 4 bases; unmatched junction nucleotides: 7. From germline, CDR1 is MDHEN and CDR2 SYDVKM. The CDR3 spans 14 residues. CDR3 protein: CASSPPGQLTEAFF. The CDR3 DNA reads TGTGCCAGCAGTCCCCCGGGACAGCTCACTGAAGCTTTCTTT. The complete variable domain, with remaining parts taken from reference TRBV28 and TRBJ1-1, reads DVKVTQSSRYLVKRTGEKVFLECVQDMDHENMFWYRQDPGLGLRLIYFSYDVKMKEKGDIPEGYSVSREKKERFSLILESASTNQTSMYLCASSPPGQLTEAFFGQGTRLTVV.

The CDR3 region has the DNA TGTGCCAGCACACGACTCGGACCGAACCCCACTGAAGCTTTCTTT. It specifies CASTRLGPNPTEAFF. The V call is TRBV6-5, the J call TRBJ1-1, with unresolved D. Germline lookup yields CDR1 MNHEY and CDR2 SVGAGI. This CDR3 has 15 residues. Trimming took off 7 bases at V and 4 bases at J, with 19 bases between the two ends.

Many counts were recorded for this clonotype. In nucleotides, the CDR3 is TGTGCCAGCAGCCCTCCTAGCGGGGATGCGTATACGCAGTATTTT. The encoded protein is CASSPPSGDAYTQYF. This chain uses TRBV3-1 with TRBJ2-3, with TRBD2 matching 9 bases. Trimming took 4 bases from V and 7 from J; bases not matched to a gene: 9. CDR1 is LGHDT, CDR2 YNNKEL, per germline (reference sequence). CDR3 size: 15 residues.

A word on this clonotype: A clone one base away is much larger, so this may be a read error. The chain uses TRBV6-1 and TRBJ2-4, with TRBD2 as a possible D gene (5 bases). V lost 6 bases and J lost 3, with 15 bases in between. The CDR3 runs 15 residues. Germline-derived CDR1 and CDR2 are MNHNS and SASEGT. CDR3 nucleotides: TGTGCCAGCAGATCTCCTTTACTAGTCAAAAACATTCAGTACTTC. Translated: CASRSPLLVKNIQYF.

This clonotype was counted many times. The chain is built from TRBV7-9 and TRBJ2-3; 7 positions agree with TRBD1. Germline CDR1 is SEHNR and CDR2 is FQNEAQ (reference sequence). The CDR3 covers 14 residues. With V trimmed by 4 bases and J by 3 bases, 4 bases remained unmatched. The CDR3 region has the DNA TGTGCCAGCAGCTCGAGGACAGGTACAGATACGCAGTATTTT. Its translation: CASSSRTGTDTQYF.

The chain joins TRBV19 to TRBJ2-1; D is possibly TRBD1 or TRBD2 (5 bases each). The CDR3 extends over 17 amino acids. The V end was cut by 5 bases, the J end by 3 bases, with 20 bases between. The germline V gene encodes CDR1 LNHDA and CDR2 SQIVND (reference sequence). CDR3 sequence reads: CASSANLLVGHYNEQFF. In DNA form, the CDR3 reads TGTGCCAGTAGTGCCAACCTACTAGTCGGACACTACAATGAGCAGTTCTTC.

This clonotype occurred many times. The DNA of the CDR3 is TGCAGTGCTAGCGCTGGTGGACAGTCAAATTCACCCCTCCACTTT. Its protein product is CSASAGGQSNSPLHF. The V call is TRBV20-1, the J call TRBJ1-6; a possible D gene is TRBD1 (6 bases). In germline, CDR1 is DFQATT, CDR2 SNEGSKA (reference sequence). This CDR3 spans 15 amino acids. Trimming pared 3 bases from V and 7 bases from J, leaving 16 bases between.

This clonotype was seen repeatedly, ten times or more. The rearrangement uses TRBV27 and TRBJ1-1; no firm D call. The V gene's germline CDR1 is MNHEY and CDR2 SMNVEV (reference sequence). The CDR3 spans 14 residues. V lost 6 bases to trimming and J lost 2 bases, with 13 bases between them. The CDR3 here is CASSLSVSNTEAFF. For the CDR3, the DNA is TGTGCCAGCAGCCTGTCCGTCAGTAACACTGAAGCTTTCTTT.

This clonotype was seen more than once but under ten times. V and J are TRBV7-9 and TRBJ2-7; the D call may be TRBD1 or TRBD2 (5 bases each). Germline-derived CDR1 and CDR2 are SEHNR and FQNEAQ (reference sequence). Trimming removed 6 bases from V and 5 bases from J, with 23 bases in between. The CDR3 is 16 residues long. CDR3 loop: CASSEPGTARIHEQYF. CDR3 in DNA: TGTGCCAGCAGTGAACCAGGGACGGCCAGGATCCACGAGCAGTACTTC.

This clonotype was seen repeatedly, ten times or more. The chain has TRBV4-2 and TRBJ1-2; D not certain. This CDR3 is built from 14 residues. Per the germline V gene, CDR1 is LGHNA and CDR2 is YNFKEQ. With 3 bases removed from V and 4 bases from J, the gap between germline ends came to 12 bases. CDR3 in amino acids: CASSQEDAPYGYTF. The CDR3 DNA reads as TGTGCCAGCAGCCAGGAGGACGCTCCCTATGGCTACACCTTC.

This clonotype was seen at least ten times. V gene TRBV3-1 combines with J gene TRBJ2-3; no reliable D call. The germline CDR1 and CDR2 sequences are LGHDT and YNNKEL (reference sequence). This CDR3 contains 13 residues. Trimming stripped 1 base from V and 6 bases from J, with 8 bases between. The chain's CDR3 is CASSQAGLDTQYF. CDR3 DNA sequence: TGTGCCAGCAGCCAAGCCGGGCTGGATACGCAGTATTTT.

This clonotype showed up many times. This chain uses TRBV5-1 with TRBJ2-2; no clear D. The ends were cut back, 1 base at V and 1 base at J, with 20 bases in the middle. This CDR3 is 19 amino acids long. Per germline, CDR1 SGHRS and CDR2 YFSETQ. The CDR3 loop is CASSLWRDTTPENTGELFF. In DNA, the CDR3 is TGCGCCAGCAGCTTGTGGCGCGACACAACTCCTGAGAACACCGGGGAGCTGTTTTTT.

The count of this clonotype is one. The chain combines TRBV28 with TRBJ2-2, with D possibly being TRBD1 (5 bases). Trimming pared 3 bases from V and 4 bases from J, leaving 12 bases between. The germline V gene has CDR1 MDHEN and CDR2 SYDVKM. This CDR3 is built from 15 residues. This chain's CDR3 is CASSFPPRGTGELFF. The CDR3 DNA reads TGTGCCAGCAGTTTCCCCCCAAGGGGCACCGGGGAGCTGTTTTTT. The whole variable domain, remainder taken from reference TRBV28 and TRBJ2-2, is DVKVTQSSRYLVKRTGEKVFLECVQDMDHENMFWYRQDPGLGLRLIYFSYDVKMKEKGDIPEGYSVSREKKERFSLILESASTNQTSMYLCASSFPPRGTGELFFGEGSRLTVL.

There are many counts of this clonotype. The chain links TRBV20-1 to TRBJ2-7; maybe TRBD1 (6 bases). Germline CDR1 is DFQATT and CDR2 is SNEGSKA (reference sequence). Trimming stripped 0 bases from V and 3 bases from J, with 12 bases between. This CDR3 spans 14 amino acids. CDR3 in DNA: TGCAGTGCTAGAGATCGGCAGGGGTACTACGAGCAGTACTTC. Protein product: CSARDRQGYYEQYF.

This clonotype was counted a few times. The J gene is TRBJ1-4, the V gene TRBV28; 9 positions agree with TRBD1. Looked up from germline, CDR1 is MDHEN and CDR2 is SYDVKM. This CDR3 contains 15 residues. V was pared by 5 bases and J by 12 bases, with 13 bases of the junction left unmatched. The chain's CDR3 is CASSPLGTGSEELFF. The CDR3 DNA reads as TGTGCCAGCAGTCCTCTCGGGACAGGGTCCGAAGAACTGTTTTTT.

The rearrangement links TRBV5-6 to TRBJ1-1, with no clear D. The germline gives CDR1 SGHDT, CDR2 YYEEEE. This CDR3 comprises 16 residues. The V gene lost 0 bases and the J gene lost 5 bases, with 17 bases spanning the gap. The CDR3 is CASSLAGRSWGTEAFF. CDR3 DNA sequence: TGTGCCAGCAGCTTGGCCGGACGAAGTTGGGGAACTGAAGCTTTCTTT. The variable domain in full, completed from reference TRBV5-6 and TRBJ1-1, reads DAGVTQSPTHLIKTRGQQVTLRCSPKSGHDTVSWYQQALGQGPQFIFQYYEEEERQRGNFPDRFSGHQFPNYSSELNVNALLLGDSALYLCASSLAGRSWGTEAFFGQGTRLTVV.

This clonotype has a count of ten or more. This rearrangement joins TRBV15 to TRBJ2-1; D perhaps matches TRBD2 (6 bases). The CDR3 consists of 16 residues. Per germline, CDR1 LNHNV and CDR2 YYDKDF (reference sequence). The V gene lost 0 bases and the J gene lost 10 bases, with 19 bases spanning the gap. The CDR3 spells CATSRDQIGGFQEQFF. In DNA form, the CDR3 reads TGTGCCACCAGCAGAGATCAGATTGGGGGGTTTCAGGAGCAGTTCTTC.

This clonotype appeared many times. The V gene is TRBV5-6, the J gene TRBJ2-5; 10 bases fit TRBD2. The V gene's germline CDR1 is SGHDT and CDR2 YYEEEE. V shed 2 bases, J shed 1 base, and the junction held 5 bases outside the gene matches. The CDR3 consists of 16 residues. This chain's CDR3 is CASSFGLAVIQETQYF. The DNA of the CDR3 is TGTGCCAGCAGCTTTGGACTAGCGGTTATCCAAGAGACCCAGTACTTC.

This clonotype occurred many times. The gene calls are TRBV4-1 and TRBJ2-1, with D perhaps matching TRBD2 (5 bases). Per the germline V gene, CDR1 is MGHRA and CDR2 is YSYEKL. This CDR3 has 15 amino acids. Trimming removed 1 base at V and 4 bases at J, with 11 bases between. The CDR3 reads CASSQVESGYNEQFF. CDR3 coding DNA: TGCGCCAGCAGCCAAGTCGAATCGGGGTACAATGAGCAGTTCTTC.

The V call is TRBV25-1, the J call TRBJ1-1, with D hard to call. Per the germline V gene, CDR1 is MGHDK and CDR2 is SYGVNS. The CDR3 sequence is 15 residues long. Trimming removed 1 base from V and 1 base from J, with 10 bases in between. The chain's CDR3 is CASSESPSGNTEAFF. The CDR3 DNA reads TGTGCCAGCAGTGAATCCCCGTCCGGGAACACTGAAGCTTTCTTT.

Many counts were recorded for this clonotype. The chain links TRBV6-5 to TRBJ2-6; no reliable D call. The CDR3 is 17 residues long. Germline assignment: CDR1 MNHEY and CDR2 SVGAGI. Trimming removed 0 bases from V and 2 bases from J, with 11 bases in between. CDR3 DNA: TGTGCCAGCAGTTACTCTCCCTACGGTACTGGGGCCAACGTCCTGACTTTC. It translates to CASSYSPYGTGANVLTF.

The sample holds many counts of this clonotype. The chain uses TRBV11-2 and TRBJ2-7; D uncertain. The length of the CDR3 is 13 residues. Trimming took 4 bases from V and 4 from J, leaving 11 bases between them. Germline-derived CDR1 and CDR2 are SGHAT and FQNNGV. DNA of the CDR3: TGTGCCAGCAGCTCCCCACCTCGGTACGAGCAGTACTTC. It yields the protein CASSSPPRYEQYF. Drawing the rest from reference TRBV11-2 and TRBJ2-7, the complete variable domain is EAGVAQSPRYKIIEKRQSVAFWCNPISGHATLYWYQQILGQGPKLLIQFQNNGVVDDSQLPKDRFSAERLKGVDSTLKIQPAKLEDSAVYLCASSSPPRYEQYFGPGTRLTVT.

This clonotype was observed many times. This chain connects TRBV30 to TRBJ2-3; D is possibly TRBD2 (6 bases). The V end lost 0 bases, the J end lost 2 bases, and 15 bases lay between the germline ends. Germline V CDR1 and CDR2: GTSNPN, SVGIG (reference sequence). The CDR3 spans 16 residues. The CDR3 DNA sequence: TGTGCCTGGAGTGTACCACGGGGGAGGTCCACAGATACGCAGTATTTT. Translating it yields CAWSVPRGRSTDTQYF.

The V and J genes are TRBV19 and TRBJ2-7; D remains ambiguous. CDR3 length equals 11 residues. Germline V lookup: CDR1 LNHDA, CDR2 SQIVND (reference sequence). V lost 3 bases and J 5 bases, leaving 5 bases between the germline ends. CDR3 bases: TGTGCCAGTAGTATCCGGGACGAGCAGTACTTC. Amino acids: CASSIRDEQYF.

This clonotype was picked up many times. The chain uses TRBV6-1 and TRBJ2-7; no reliable D call. The CDR3 sequence is 14 residues long. Germline loops: CDR1 MNHNS, CDR2 SASEGT. V was shortened by 8 bases and J by 6 bases, with 20 bases between the two germline ends. CDR3 in amino acids: CASRSGSFTLEQYF. CDR3 nucleotide sequence: TGTGCCAGCCGTTCCGGATCTTTTACCCTCGAGCAGTACTTC.

This clonotype was recorded many times. The chain combines TRBV4-3 with TRBJ1-2; no reliable D call. V shed 4 bases and J shed 2 bases, with 8 bases lying between them. The length of the CDR3 is 13 residues. Germline loops: CDR1 LGHNA, CDR2 YSLEER. CDR3 sequence (DNA): TGCGCCAGCAGCCCGACTTTGAACTATGGCTACACCTTC. It translates to CASSPTLNYGYTF.

This clonotype occurred many times. This chain joins TRBV6-6 and TRBJ2-7, with no clear D. Germline CDR1 and CDR2: MNHNY and SVGAGI (reference sequence). CDR3 length: 16 residues. Between the trimmed V and J ends, which lost 0 bases and 2 bases, there was a span of 14 bases. The CDR3 protein is CASSYSYGQQTYEQYF. The CDR3 DNA sequence: TGTGCCAGCAGTTACTCGTATGGGCAGCAAACCTACGAGCAGTACTTC.

This clonotype was detected many times. The chain carries TRBV20-1 and TRBJ2-1; D gene uncertain. V was clipped by 5 bases and J by 9 bases, with 8 bases between them. Germline lookup yields CDR1 DFQATT and CDR2 SNEGSKA (reference sequence). CDR3 length equals 10 residues. The chain's CDR3 is CSARYGEQFF. In DNA, the CDR3 is TGCAGTGCTCGGTACGGTGAGCAGTTCTTC.

This clonotype was detected only a few times. This chain connects TRBV19 to TRBJ1-2; D gene ambiguous. V was cut by 3 bases and J by 2 bases, with 10 bases left in between. Germline V CDR1 and CDR2: LNHDA, SQIVND (reference sequence). The CDR3 runs to 14 residues. The CDR3 nucleotides read TGTGCCAGTAGTATCTTCCTAACCAACTATGGCTACACCTTC. This encodes CASSIFLTNYGYTF.